Presented here are 7 T cell receptor beta chains from one specimen sequenced in a study of blood T cells in healthy people across ages. Sample-barcoded 5' priming and a J-beta primer mix drove a second PCR of roughly 7 to 11 cycles. TCRdb redid the calling of the 5' RACE reads with MiXCR, one entry per CDR3 protein. This sample yields just under 750,000 distinct CDR3 sequences, of which 22% are seen a single time; roughly 22% belongs to the top ten. Sequencing input: blood. The receptors here all came from a man aged 65 to 79 in good health.

The J gene is TRBJ1-2, the V gene TRBV30; D may be TRBD1 (5 bases). CDR3 length: 14 residues. Germline V lookup: CDR1 GTSNPN, CDR2 SVGIG (reference sequence). The V end lost 3 bases, the J end lost 5 bases, and 16 bases lay between the germline ends. CDR3 loop: CAWRPAGVGYGYTF. In DNA form, the CDR3 reads TGTGCCTGGAGGCCTGCGGGGGTGGGATATGGCTACACCTTC. Full variable domain (missing parts from reference TRBV30 and TRBJ1-2): SQTIHQWPATLVQPVGSPLSLECTVEGTSNPNLYWYRQAAGRGLQLLFYSVGIGQISSEVPQNLSASRPQDRQFILSSKKLLLSDSGFYLCAWRPAGVGYGYTFGSGTRLTVV.

The V call is TRBV28, the J call TRBJ2-1, with a possible D match to TRBD1 (6 bases). The germline V gene encodes CDR1 MDHEN and CDR2 SYDVKM. This CDR3 comprises 14 residues. V lost 6 bases to trimming and J lost 4 bases, with 13 bases between them. The CDR3 DNA is TGTGCCAGCAGCCCCGGGACAAAGTACAATGAGCAGTTCTTC. It specifies CASSPGTKYNEQFF.

This clonotype was counted a few times. The chain couples TRBV29-1 to TRBJ2-5, with TRBD2 matching 12 bases. The length of the CDR3 is 14 residues. Unmatched junction bases numbered 5, after V lost 5 bases and J lost 4 bases. Germline-derived CDR1 and CDR2 are SQVTM and ANQGSEA. CDR3 sequence reads: CSVRASGRGETQYF. DNA of the CDR3: TGCAGCGTTCGTGCTAGCGGGAGGGGAGAGACCCAGTACTTC.

In DNA, the CDR3 is TGTGCCAGCACCGACCTGAGGCGCGGTGGCTACACCTTC. Its translation: CASTDLRRGGYTF. The V and J genes are TRBV28 and TRBJ1-2, with D unclear. CDR3 length: 13 residues. Trimming stripped 7 bases from V and 7 bases from J, with 16 bases between. CDR1 is MDHEN and CDR2 is SYDVKM in the germline V gene.

The gene calls are TRBV12-3 or TRBV12-4 and TRBJ2-3; the D gene is possibly TRBD2 (7 bases). The CDR3 is 16 residues long. Trimming cost V 6 bases and J 10 bases, with 26 bases left between them. CDR3 DNA sequence: TGTGCCAGCAGAAAACAACTAGGGGGGGGTCCGGATGCGCAGTATTTT. Translating gives CASRKQLGGGPDAQYF.

The chain recombines TRBV5-1 with TRBJ2-2, with D perhaps matching TRBD1 or TRBD2 (6 bases each). This CDR3 contains 15 residues. Germline V lookup: CDR1 SGHRS, CDR2 YFSETQ. The ends were cut back, 4 bases at V and 4 bases at J, with 14 bases in the middle. CDR3 DNA sequence: TGCGCCAGCAGCCAGGTCGGGGGCCGCACCGGGGAGCTGTTTTTT. Its translation is CASSQVGGRTGELFF. Together with reference TRBV5-1 and TRBJ2-2, the CDR3 gives the full variable domain: KAGVTQTPRYLIKTRGQQVTLSCSPISGHRSVSWYQQTPGQGLQFLFEYFSETQRNKGNFPGRFSGRQFSNSRSEMNVSTLELGDSALYLCASSQVGGRTGELFFGEGSRLTVL.

The chain combines TRBV11-1 with TRBJ2-3, with TRBD2 identical over 11 bases. The CDR3 sequence is 18 residues long. J lost 3 bases, V lost 2 bases, and 10 bases had no gene match. CDR1 and CDR2 (germline): SGHAT, FQDESV (reference sequence). CDR3 amino acids: CASSLWGPGLAETDTQYF. CDR3 bases: TGTGCCAGCAGCTTATGGGGACCGGGACTAGCGGAAACAGATACGCAGTATTTT.